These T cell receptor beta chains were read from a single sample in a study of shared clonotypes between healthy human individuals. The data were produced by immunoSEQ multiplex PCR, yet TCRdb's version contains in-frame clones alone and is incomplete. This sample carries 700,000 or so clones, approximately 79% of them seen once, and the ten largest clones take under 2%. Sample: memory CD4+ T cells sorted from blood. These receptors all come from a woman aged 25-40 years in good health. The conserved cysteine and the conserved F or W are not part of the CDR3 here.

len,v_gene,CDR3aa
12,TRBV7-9,ASSLGASNYEQY
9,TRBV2,ASHQDSEAF
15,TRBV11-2,ASSPRGASGSYDEQY
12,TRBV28,ASRSGGPRWEQY
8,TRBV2,AVGSNEQF
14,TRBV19,ASSMAAGRQGGTQY
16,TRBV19,ASSLRTAIRSAKNIQY
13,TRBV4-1,ASSQDSTRNQPQH
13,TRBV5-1,ASRDGTEGNQPQH
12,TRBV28,ASAGTSGSYEQY
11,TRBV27,ASSFNTNTEAF
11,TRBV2,AGRRRVANEQY
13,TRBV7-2,ASSSQGGPIDTQY
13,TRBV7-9,ASSLFGTGSYEQY
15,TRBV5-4,ASSFGSGRAGLETQY
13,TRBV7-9,ASSQSGQRLYGYT
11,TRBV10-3,AISEVGSYGYT
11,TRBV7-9,ASSLDRGYEQY
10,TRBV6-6,ASGLPGETQY
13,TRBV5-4,ASSLVGNRGPEAF
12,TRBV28,ASNPQGAIETQY
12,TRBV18,ASSLGGSNEKLF
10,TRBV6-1,ASQEDSGEQY
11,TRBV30,AWRTASTDTQY